This T cell receptor (beta chain) is drawn from a study of low-dose radiotherapy and immunotherapy resistance in tumors. For the study at large: With 1 Gy per fraction every two weeks, Cohort 2 accumulated 13 Gy across 26 weeks.

Time point here: after trial treatment. Noted treatment: LDRT plus nivolumab, ipilimumab, low-dose cyclophosphamide and aspirin (RACIN trial). Nivolumab, ipilimumab, aspirin, low-dose cyclophosphamide and low-dose radiotherapy were all administered to the donors. Inclusion covered patients whose advanced solid tumors lacked tumor-infiltrating lymphocytes. The authors ran about 20 PCR cycles to amplify TCRs with a constant-region primer and V-primer adapter. A single record per CDR3 protein comes from TCRdb applying MiXCR to the reads. The sample shows some 52,000 distinct CDR3 sequences, approximately 35% of them seen only once. J was trimmed by 2 bases and V by 3 bases; bases with no gene match: 8. The CDR3 runs to 16 residues. CDR1 is DFQATT, CDR2 SNEGSKA, per germline (reference sequence). This clonotype was counted many times.

The chain links TRBV20-1 to TRBJ2-3, with 10 bases that match TRBD1. This clonotype was obtained from a male donor with rectosigmoid adenocarcinoma. The specimen comprised PBMCs, sampled after low-dose radiotherapy plus immunotherapy. CDR3 loop: CSAREVGTGATDTQYF. As DNA, the CDR3 is TGCAGTGCTAGGGAGGTGGGGACAGGGGCCACAGATACGCAGTATTTT.